The source of this T cell receptor delta chain is a study of γδ T cells in repeated Plasmodium falciparum infection. Study-level information: Donors had four controlled P. falciparum NF54 infections over around 640 days.

The CDR3 is 18 amino acids. CDR1 and CDR2 (germline): GEAIGNYY, EKD. Gammadelta T cells were flow-sorted from PBMC into Vgamma9/Vdelta2+ and Vdelta2-negative populations for bulk analysis. Each sorted gammadelta sample had TRG and TRD chains sequenced. TCRdb fed the multiplex PCR reads to CATT. The sample lists over 45,000 delta-chain clones, roughly 1.6% occurring once. This clone was found many times. This DNA translates differently at residue 4 from the TCRdb protein, which is that of a much larger clone; a read error is likely, and the protein shown is the DNA's own translation. J is TRDJ1 and V is TRDV2; D remains ambiguous. Sequencing was done on a sample of gamma-delta T cells from blood. This TCR was recovered from a pool of human donors (malaria-infected and uninfected, not separated). CDR3 sequence reads: CACYTKYYQPMYTDKLIF. DNA of the CDR3: TGTGCCTGTTACACGAAGTACTACCAGCCGATGTACACCGATAAACTCATCTTT.